A selection of T cell receptor beta chains follows, all from one sample in a study of T-cell reconstitution after alpha-beta-depleted transplantation in children. TCRdb re-analysed the PCR reads in MiXCR, keeping a single row per CDR3 protein. The sample lists around 450,000 distinct CDR3 sequences, 8% to 11% occurring once. The material sequenced was PBMCs, taken before TCRalphabeta/CD19-depleted stem cell transplant. Receptor source: a child aged 2 to 15 with inherited bone marrow failure, due to receive a stem cell transplant. CDR3s include the opening cysteine and the closing phenylalanine or tryptophan. D genes are given only for firm matches. Some rows have no size entry. The others give once, few or many, or a class for an expanded clone.

clone_size cdr3_length j_call v_call d_call cdr3_aa cdr3_nt
many 13 TRBJ1-1 TRBV15 - CATSREGGTEAFF TGTGCCACCAGCAGAGAGGGAGGCACTGAAGCTTTCTTT
many 18 TRBJ2-5 TRBV12-3/TRBV12-4 - CASSLENFVGDAQETQYF TGTGCCAGCAGTTTAGAGAATTTTGTCGGGGACGCACAAGAGACCCAGTACTTC
- 15 TRBJ1-4 TRBV11-2 TRBD1 CASSLHRGFNEKLFF TGTGCCAGCAGCTTACACAGGGGTTTTAATGAAAAACTGTTTTTT
few 13 TRBJ1-1 TRBV19 - CASSISWNTEAFF TGTGCCAGTAGTATATCATGGAACACTGAAGCTTTCTTT
many 19 TRBJ2-3 TRBV7-8 TRBD2 CASSLVGTSGSLGTDTQYF TGTGCCAGCAGCTTAGTTGGGACTAGCGGGAGTCTTGGCACAGATACGCAGTATTTT
- 14 TRBJ2-7 TRBV29-1 - CSVVGGSAPYEQYF TGCAGCGTCGTCGGGGGTAGCGCTCCCTACGAGCAGTACTTC
- 14 TRBJ1-1 TRBV28 - CASSFRVHQVEAFF TGTGCCAGCAGTTTTCGCGTACACCAAGTTGAAGCTTTCTTT
many 17 TRBJ2-3 TRBV29-1 TRBD1 CSVEDLTDRGRTDTQYF TGCAGCGTTGAAGATCTAACGGACAGGGGGCGGACAGATACGCAGTATTTT
few 13 TRBJ1-2 TRBV7-2 TRBD1 CASRSQGALGYTF TGTGCCAGCAGGTCACAGGGGGCGCTTGGCTACACCTTC
many 13 TRBJ1-5 TRBV29-1 TRBD1 CRQGAGSNQPQHF TGCAGGCAGGGGGCAGGGAGCAATCAGCCCCAGCATTTT
few 15 TRBJ2-1 TRBV20-1 TRBD2 CSAGPSGRGGGEQFF TGCAGTGCTGGGCCTAGCGGGAGGGGGGGTGGTGAGCAGTTCTTC
few 12 TRBJ2-3 TRBV7-2 - CASSHRVRTQYF TGTGCCAGCAGCCACAGGGTGCGAACGCAGTATTTT
- 15 TRBJ1-1 TRBV7-9 TRBD1 CASSSAGTGFEMTFF TGTGCCAGCAGCTCAGCCGGGACAGGGTTTGAAATGACTTTCTTT
many 17 TRBJ2-7 TRBV20-1 TRBD1 CSANDNPGQGHNAEQYF TGCAGTGCTAACGATAACCCGGGACAGGGTCATAATGCCGAGCAGTACTTC
many 14 TRBJ2-7 TRBV2 - CATYPGAVGYEQYF TGTGCCACCTACCCAGGGGCCGTTGGCTACGAGCAGTACTTC
few 17 TRBJ2-2 TRBV20-1 TRBD2 CSARDPSGRKGTGELFF TGCAGTGCTAGAGATCCCAGCGGGAGGAAGGGCACCGGGGAGCTGTTTTTT
many 17 TRBJ2-3 TRBV20-1 - CSARNHLGGNILDTQYF TGCAGTGCTAGAAACCATCTCGGGGGTAATATTCTAGATACGCAGTATTTT
many 15 TRBJ2-2 TRBV4-1 TRBD1 CASSQSTGGGGELFF TGCGCCAGCAGCCAATCGACAGGGGGCGGCGGGGAGCTGTTTTTT
many 14 TRBJ1-1 TRBV6-1 - CASSLSRMNTEAFF TGTGCCAGCAGCCTATCAAGGATGAACACTGAAGCTTTCTTT
many 16 TRBJ2-2 TRBV4-2 - CASSQGAGWNTGELFF TGTGCCAGCAGCCAAGGCGCAGGATGGAACACCGGGGAGCTGTTTTTT
many 14 TRBJ1-5 TRBV2 - CASTQDSRGQPQHF TGTGCCAGCACTCAGGACAGTCGAGGTCAGCCCCAGCATTTT
many 14 TRBJ2-7 TRBV6-1 TRBD2 CASSGTSYIHEQYF TGTGCCAGCAGTGGGACTAGCTATATCCACGAGCAGTACTTC
many 10 TRBJ1-1 TRBV29-1 TRBD1 CSVFRGGAFF TGCAGCGTTTTCAGGGGGGGGGCTTTCTTT
many 15 TRBJ1-5 TRBV6-2/TRBV6-3 - CASSYPEQGSQPQHF TGTGCCAGCAGTTACCCAGAACAGGGAAGCCAGCCCCAGCATTTT
- 14 TRBJ2-7 TRBV27 TRBD2 CASSSGGGTYEQYF TGTGCCAGCAGTTCGGGGGGAGGGACCTACGAGCAGTACTTC
many 14 TRBJ2-2 TRBV5-5 - CASSFNRDTGELFF TGTGCCAGCAGCTTCAATCGCGACACCGGGGAGCTGTTTTTT
many 17 TRBJ2-4 TRBV25-1 TRBD2 CASSPPRAGLSKNIQYF TGTGCCAGCAGTCCACCGCGAGCGGGACTATCCAAAAACATTCAGTACTTC
few 11 TRBJ2-2 TRBV30 - CAWTYTGELFF TGTGCCTGGACCTACACCGGGGAGCTGTTTTTT
many 15 TRBJ2-7 TRBV7-9 TRBD2 CASSSKREAPYEQYF TGTGCCAGCAGCTCAAAGCGGGAGGCCCCCTACGAGCAGTACTTC
- 15 TRBJ2-1 TRBV10-1 TRBD2 CASSLGTSHNNEQFF TGCGCCAGCAGCCTGGGGACTAGCCATAACAATGAGCAGTTCTTC
- 12 TRBJ2-7 TRBV5-1 TRBD1 CASSYRDREQYF TGCGCCAGCAGCTACCGGGACAGGGAGCAGTACTTC
many 15 TRBJ2-2 TRBV28 TRBD2 CASSGLADTSGELFF TGTGCCAGCAGTGGACTAGCGGACACCTCCGGGGAGCTGTTTTTT
many 16 TRBJ2-2 TRBV24-1 - CATRDGRRQNTGELFF TGTGCCACCAGAGACGGACGCCGCCAGAACACCGGGGAGCTGTTTTTT
many 14 TRBJ1-5 TRBV27 - CASSPRGAGQPQHF TGTGCCAGCAGTCCAAGGGGGGCAGGCCAGCCCCAGCATTTT
many 11 TRBJ1-1 TRBV12-3/TRBV12-4 - CASSLGWEAFF TGTGCCAGCAGTTTAGGCTGGGAAGCTTTCTTT
many 15 TRBJ1-4 TRBV29-1 - CSVEDTQIYNEKLFF TGCAGCGTTGAAGATACGCAGATCTATAATGAAAAACTGTTTTTT
many 13 TRBJ1-6 TRBV7-9 - CASSLGFGSPLHF TGTGCCAGCAGCTTAGGATTTGGATCACCCCTCCACTTT
many 15 TRBJ1-2 TRBV9 - CASSAGTEANYGYTF TGTGCCAGCAGCGCTGGGACCGAAGCTAACTATGGCTACACCTTC
many 14 TRBJ1-1 TRBV4-1 - CASSQVRRLPEAFF TGCGCCAGCAGCCAAGTGAGGAGACTTCCCGAAGCTTTCTTT
- 16 TRBJ2-7 TRBV28 TRBD2 CASSPGTSGRAGEQYF TGTGCCAGCAGTCCCGGGACTAGCGGGAGGGCTGGTGAGCAGTACTTC
many 15 TRBJ2-2 TRBV12-3/TRBV12-4 TRBD1 CASSPGTGNTGELFF TGTGCCAGCAGTCCCGGGACAGGGAACACCGGGGAGCTGTTTTTT
many 17 TRBJ2-3 TRBV11-2 - CASSWGGGGPSTDTQYF TGTGCCAGCAGCTGGGGAGGGGGGGGGCCGAGCACAGATACGCAGTATTTT
many 15 TRBJ1-6 TRBV5-1 - CASSLGPTKGSPLHF TGCGCCAGCAGCTTGGGGCCAACGAAAGGCTCACCCCTCCACTTT
many 14 TRBJ1-1 TRBV6-2/TRBV6-3 - CASSTPTANTEAFF TGTGCCAGCAGTACTCCTACAGCGAACACTGAAGCTTTCTTT
many 16 TRBJ2-1 TRBV9 TRBD2 CASSALLAGGWNEQFF TGTGCCAGCAGCGCTCTACTAGCGGGAGGGTGGAATGAGCAGTTCTTC
- 16 TRBJ2-1 TRBV7-8 TRBD2 CASTKSGRAIYNEQFF TGTGCCAGCACCAAAAGCGGGAGGGCCATCTACAATGAGCAGTTCTTC
many 15 TRBJ2-7 TRBV5-1 TRBD2 CASSLVAGRPYEQYF TGCGCCAGCAGCTTGGTAGCGGGACGACCCTACGAGCAGTACTTC